The 20 T cell receptor beta chains below all came from one sample that was sequenced in a study of patients and donors after allogeneic stem cell transplantation. Each CDR3 protein gets one entry after TCRdb re-called the RT-PCR reads with MiXCR. The sample has more than 150,000 distinct CDR3 sequences, around two fifths seen once. The sequencing input was blood, either unsorted or a sorted T cell fraction (not recorded which). The origin of the receptors is a human donor who was either an allogeneic HSCT recipient or a stem cell or donor lymphocyte infusion donor (not recorded which). It is not recorded whose cells these are; they may come from a transplant donor.

This clonotype was seen a handful of times. The rearrangement uses TRBV6-2 or TRBV6-3 and TRBJ1-1; 11 nucleotides match TRBD1. This CDR3 has 15 amino acids. CDR1 MNHEY and CDR2 SVGEGT come from the germline V gene. The J segment lost 2 bases and the V segment lost 7 bases, leaving 6 bases of the junction unmatched. The CDR3 region has the DNA TGTGCCAGCAACGGACAGGGGGCGCTTAACACTGAAGCTTTCTTT. Translated, it gives CASNGQGALNTEAFF.

The rearrangement joins TRBV4-3 to TRBJ1-2; TRBD1 might be the D (5 bases). From germline, CDR1 is LGHNA and CDR2 YSLEER. The CDR3 covers 15 residues. V was pared by 0 bases and J by 7 bases, with 15 bases between. CDR3 sequence: CASSQDSGPPSGYTF. For the CDR3, the DNA is TGCGCCAGCAGCCAAGACTCGGGACCCCCGTCTGGCTACACCTTC.

The rearrangement links TRBV20-1 to TRBJ1-6; D possibly corresponds to TRBD1 (6 bases). There are 15 residues in the CDR3. V was trimmed by 0 bases and J by 7 bases, leaving 13 bases between them. Looked up from germline, CDR1 is DFQATT and CDR2 is SNEGSKA (reference sequence). The CDR3 bases are TGCAGTGCTAGAGATATCCAGGGGTGGAATTCACCCCTCCACTTT. Translation gives CSARDIQGWNSPLHF.

The gene calls are TRBV7-7 and TRBJ1-1, with D maybe TRBD1 (6 bases). The length of the CDR3 is 15 residues. Trimming took off 1 base at V and 4 bases at J, with 13 bases between the two ends. The V gene's germline CDR1 is SSHAT and CDR2 FNYEAQ (reference sequence). CDR3 DNA sequence: TGTGCCAGCAGCTTAGGGGTCAGGGGAGGCACTGAAGCTTTCTTT. This encodes CASSLGVRGGTEAFF.

A few counts support this clonotype. This chain uses TRBV9 with TRBJ1-2, with 9 bases fitting TRBD1. The CDR3 runs to 16 residues. CDR1 and CDR2 (germline): SGDLS, YYNGEE. V was clipped by 0 bases and J by 6 bases; unmatched bases: 9. CDR3 protein: CASSVATGTGRDGYTF. CDR3 nucleotide sequence: TGTGCCAGCAGCGTAGCTACTGGGACAGGGCGGGATGGCTACACCTTC.

The V gene is TRBV7-2, the J gene TRBJ2-6; D call uncertain. V dropped 1 base and J dropped 0 bases, with 1 base sitting between them. The CDR3 runs to 14 residues. Germline V lookup: CDR1 SGHTA, CDR2 FQGNSA. CDR3 residues: CASSLVSGANVLTF. Written as DNA, the CDR3 is TGTGCCAGCAGCTTAGTCTCTGGGGCCAACGTCCTGACTTTC.

The rearrangement links TRBV7-9 to TRBJ2-5, with unresolved D. V was trimmed by 3 bases and J by 0 bases, leaving 8 bases between them. The CDR3 spans 14 residues. Germline CDR1 and CDR2: SEHNR and FQNEAQ (reference sequence). The CDR3 nucleotides are TGTGCCAGCAGCTTTCTTATGTACCAAGAGACCCAGTACTTC. This gives the protein CASSFLMYQETQYF.

CDR3 sequence reads: CASSGTTPYEQFF. In DNA, the CDR3 is TGTGCCAGCAGCGGAACTACCCCATATGAGCAGTTCTTC. V is TRBV9 and J is TRBJ2-1; no clear D gene. Trimming took off 3 bases at V and 8 bases at J, with 12 bases between the two ends. Germline values: CDR1 SGDLS, CDR2 YYNGEE. CDR3 size: 13 residues.

The chain links TRBV5-1 to TRBJ2-1; D could derive from TRBD1 or TRBD2 (6 bases each). The V and J ends lost 4 bases and 2 bases respectively, with 13 bases between them. The length of the CDR3 is 15 residues. The germline V gene encodes CDR1 SGHRS and CDR2 YFSETQ. The CDR3 here is CASSPEGGAYNEQFF. The CDR3, as DNA: TGCGCCAGCAGCCCCGAGGGGGGCGCCTACAATGAGCAGTTCTTC.

The chain employs TRBV27 and TRBJ1-3; TRBD1 matches at 8 bases. The trim removed 5 bases at V and 4 bases at J, leaving 4 bases unmatched. Germline CDR1 MNHEY, CDR2 SMNVEV (reference sequence). The CDR3 is made up of 14 amino acids. The CDR3 here is CASSTGGRGNTIYF. The CDR3, as DNA: TGTGCCAGCAGTACAGGGGGGAGAGGAAACACCATATATTTT.

This clonotype was picked up a small number of times. The chain uses TRBV6-2 or TRBV6-3 and TRBJ1-1; no definite D call. Germline V gene lookup returns CDR1 MNHEY and CDR2 SVGEGT. Trimming cost V 2 bases and J 4 bases, with 8 bases left between them. This CDR3 is 13 amino acids long. Here the CDR3 reads CASSYTLSTEAFF. CDR3 in DNA: TGTGCCAGCAGTTACACCCTGAGCACTGAAGCTTTCTTT.

J is TRBJ1-4 and V is TRBV9, with D hard to call. The CDR3 length is 15 residues. CDR1 is SGDLS, CDR2 YYNGEE, per germline. Between the trimmed V and J ends, which lost 0 bases and 5 bases, there was a span of 11 bases. CDR3 sequence reads: CASSVVGGGNEKLFF. The CDR3 DNA reads as TGTGCCAGCAGCGTAGTAGGCGGAGGGAATGAAAAACTGTTTTTT.

The rearrangement links TRBV28 to TRBJ1-4; no clear D gene. V dropped 6 bases and J dropped 5 bases, with 19 bases sitting between them. Germline assignment: CDR1 MDHEN and CDR2 SYDVKM. There are 16 residues in the CDR3. CDR3 nucleotide sequence: TGTGCCAGCAGCTTTGATCCGGACGGAAGAAATGAAAAACTGTTTTTT. Its protein is CASSFDPDGRNEKLFF.

The chain is built from TRBV7-9 and TRBJ2-7; possible D gene TRBD1, 6 bases. V was pared by 5 bases and J by 5 bases, with 16 bases between. The germline V gene has CDR1 SEHNR and CDR2 FQNEAQ (reference sequence). The CDR3 covers 14 residues. The CDR3 sequence is CASSPGLGADEQYF. The CDR3 DNA sequence: TGTGCCAGCAGCCCCGGACTGGGGGCCGACGAGCAGTACTTC. Complete variable domain (other parts from reference TRBV7-9 and TRBJ2-7): DTGVSQNPRHKITKRGQNVTFRCDPISEHNRLYWYRQTLGQGPEFLTYFQNEAQLEKSRLLSDRFSAERPKGSFSTLEIQRTEQGDSAMYLCASSPGLGADEQYFGPGTRLTVT.

This clonotype was seen more than once but under ten times. The chain links TRBV12-3 or TRBV12-4 to TRBJ1-4; perhaps TRBD1 as D (6 bases). The CDR3 has 15 amino acids. V lost 5 bases and J 8 bases, leaving 18 bases between the germline ends. The CDR3 DNA follows: TGTGCCAGCAGTATTCTCGGGGGGGCGCAAGAAAAACTGTTTTTT. The encoded protein is CASSILGGAQEKLFF.

The chain combines TRBV7-3 with TRBJ2-3, with TRBD2 as a possible D gene (5 bases). V dropped 5 bases and J dropped 0 bases, with 24 bases sitting between them. The germline V gene encodes CDR1 SGHTA and CDR2 FQGTGA. This CDR3 contains 19 residues. CDR3 loop: CASSPRPVGSAVSTDTQYF. The DNA of the CDR3 is TGTGCCAGCAGCCCACGCCCCGTTGGGAGCGCCGTTAGCACAGATACGCAGTATTTT.

This clonotype has more than one count but fewer than ten. This chain uses TRBV28 with TRBJ1-5; D gene uncertain. The V and J ends lost 5 bases and 4 bases respectively, with 12 bases between them. The CDR3 is made up of 14 amino acids. CDR1 and CDR2 (germline): MDHEN, SYDVKM. CDR3 amino acids: CASSLGRANQPQHF. The CDR3 nucleotides read TGTGCCAGCAGTCTCGGACGGGCGAATCAGCCCCAGCATTTT.

The genes are TRBV27 and TRBJ1-4, with D perhaps TRBD1 (5 bases). The CDR3 is made up of 17 amino acids. The V gene's germline CDR1 is MNHEY and CDR2 SMNVEV (reference sequence). Between the trimmed V and J ends, which lost 3 bases and 2 bases, there was a span of 16 bases. CDR3 protein: CASSFGHPGVTNEKLFF. CDR3 sequence (DNA): TGTGCCAGCAGTTTTGGACACCCGGGGGTGACTAATGAAAAACTGTTTTTT.

This clonotype was observed a handful of times. The rearrangement uses TRBV20-1 and TRBJ1-1, with D possibly being TRBD1 (5 bases). This CDR3 contains 13 residues. The germline V gene has CDR1 DFQATT and CDR2 SNEGSKA (reference sequence). V was cut by 6 bases and J by 4 bases, with 15 bases left in between. This CDR3 reads CSANGGPGTEAFF. The CDR3 bases are TGCAGTGCCAACGGGGGACCCGGCACTGAAGCTTTCTTT.

The chain carries TRBV4-1 and TRBJ2-1; D not resolved. The germline V and J ends were trimmed by 1 base and 10 bases, with 20 bases remaining between them. The length of the CDR3 is 16 residues. In germline, CDR1 is MGHRA, CDR2 YSYEKL. The CDR3 DNA is TGCGCCAGCAGCCAAGTTCTACTAATCTCCTCCTACGAGCAGTTCTTC. It translates to CASSQVLLISSYEQFF.